Each of the 21 T cell receptor beta chains below was sequenced from the same sample in a study of blood T cell repertoires in COVID-19. Profiling relied on immunoSEQ multiplex PCR, and the TCRdb table lists in-frame clones only, not all of them. This sample carries some 320,000 clones, 87% of them seen once, and the ten largest clones take approximately 7.8%. The sample consisted of peripheral blood. The origin of the receptors is a woman between 45 and 65 years old who had recovered from COVID-19.

The chain combines TRBV3-1 (or the pseudogene TRBV3-2) with TRBJ1-6; D ambiguous. Germline CDR1 is LGHDT and CDR2 is YNNKEL (reference sequence). This CDR3 region has 16 residues. V lost 0 bases and J 8 bases, leaving 14 bases between the germline ends. Here the CDR3 reads CASSQDGNRGYSPLHF. The CDR3 nucleotides read TGTGCCAGCAGCCAAGATGGGAACAGAGGGTATTCACCCCTCCACTTT.

This chain uses TRBV27 with TRBJ2-1; TRBD2 matches 8 bases. Germline loops: CDR1 MNHEY, CDR2 SMNVEV (reference sequence). V gave up 4 bases and J gave up 5 bases; unmatched junction bases: 10. CDR3 length: 16 amino acids. CDR3: CASSSPSGPRNNEQFF. CDR3 DNA sequence: TGTGCCAGCAGTTCCCCTAGCGGGCCACGCAACAATGAGCAGTTCTTC.

The rearrangement links TRBV18 to TRBJ2-5; D is ambiguous. Looked up from germline, CDR1 is KGHSH and CDR2 is LQKENI. V gave up 4 bases and J gave up 2 bases, with 11 bases separating them. This CDR3 is 14 amino acids long. The CDR3 DNA reads TGTGCCAGCTCACGTTCAGGCGAGCAAGAGACCCAGTACTTC. Residues: CASSRSGEQETQYF. Full variable domain (remainder filled in from reference TRBV18 and TRBJ2-5): NAGVMQNPRHLVRRRGQEARLRCSPMKGHSHVYWYRQLPEEGLKFMVYLQKENIIDESGMPKERFSAEFPKEGPSILRIQQVVRGDSAAYFCASSRSGEQETQYFGPGTRLLVL.

This clone was observed a handful of times. The chain uses TRBV6-1 and TRBJ1-2; D unclear. V was clipped by 1 base and J by 4 bases, with 7 bases between them. This CDR3 region has 13 residues. Germline CDR1 and CDR2: MNHNS and SASEGT. CDR3 sequence (DNA): TGTGCCAGCAGTGAAGAGACGGGCTATGGCTACACCTTC. Encoded protein: CASSEETGYGYTF.

This sequence joins TRBV19 and TRBJ2-2; TRBD2 aligns across 14 bases. CDR1 LNHDA and CDR2 SQIVND come from the germline V gene (reference sequence). The CDR3 spans 15 residues. V lost 10 bases to trimming and J lost 4 bases; unmatched junction nucleotides: 5. The CDR3 sequence is CATQTSGRVTGELFF. In DNA, the CDR3 is TGTGCCACTCAGACTAGCGGGAGGGTCACCGGGGAGCTGTTTTTT. Complete variable domain (other parts from reference TRBV19 and TRBJ2-2): DGGITQSPKYLFRKEGQNVTLSCEQNLNHDAMYWYRQDPGQGLRLIYYSQIVNDFQKGDIAEGYSVSREKKESFPLTVTSAQKNPTAFYLCATQTSGRVTGELFFGEGSRLTVL.

This clone was seen more than once but under ten times. This chain connects TRBV20-1 to TRBJ2-1; D remains ambiguous. V was clipped by 2 bases and J by 6 bases, with 5 bases between them. Germline CDR1 DFQATT, CDR2 SNEGSKA (reference sequence). The CDR3 length is 11 residues. The CDR3 region is CSARPSNEQFF. CDR3 DNA sequence: TGCAGTGCTAGACCCAGCAATGAGCAGTTCTTC.

There are a few counts of this clone. V is TRBV4-3 and J is TRBJ2-7, with TRBD2 as a possible D gene (6 bases). Trimming shortened V by 0 bases and J by 2 bases, and 20 bases separated the two germline ends. CDR1 is LGHNA and CDR2 is YSLEER in the germline V gene. The CDR3 sequence is 18 residues long. CDR3 protein: CASSQETGGRMLTYEQYF. CDR3 in DNA: TGCGCCAGCAGCCAAGAAACCGGGGGACGGATGCTAACCTACGAGCAGTACTTC.

The chain recombines TRBV28 with TRBJ2-3; a weak D match, TRBD2 (6 bases). CDR1 is MDHEN, CDR2 SYDVKM, per germline. The V end was cut by 5 bases, the J end by 0 bases, with 18 bases between. This CDR3 comprises 17 residues. CDR3 coding DNA: TGTGCCAGCAGTCTCAGGGTAGCGGAAACTAGCACAGATACGCAGTATTTT. Its translation is CASSLRVAETSTDTQYF.

CDR3 nucleotide sequence: TGTGCCAGCAGCCATCTGTTGCGGGCTTCCTCCTATGGCTACACCTTC. Its protein product is CASSHLLRASSYGYTF. The chain carries TRBV3-1 (or the pseudogene TRBV3-2) and TRBJ1-2; D is ambiguous. Germline V CDR1 and CDR2: LGHDT, YNNKEL (reference sequence). The CDR3 totals 16 residues. With 3 bases removed from V and 4 bases from J, the gap between germline ends came to 18 bases.

The chain combines TRBV3-1 (or the pseudogene TRBV3-2) with TRBJ1-1; TRBD1 is a possible D gene (5 bases). The CDR3 totals 13 residues. Germline lookup yields CDR1 LGHDT and CDR2 YNNKEL (reference sequence). Trimming shortened V by 8 bases and J by 1 base, and 11 bases separated the two germline ends. Here the CDR3 reads CASALTGNTEAFF. The CDR3, as DNA: TGTGCCAGCGCACTTACAGGGAACACTGAAGCTTTCTTT.

V gene TRBV5-6 combines with J gene TRBJ2-7; TRBD2 matches at 10 bases. The CDR3 has 16 amino acids. Trimming removed 4 bases from V and 4 bases from J; junction bases left unmatched: 11. The V gene's germline CDR1 is SGHDT and CDR2 YYEEEE. The CDR3 protein is CASSARLAGLWYEQYF. CDR3 coding DNA: TGTGCCAGCAGCGCTCGACTAGCGGGCCTCTGGTACGAGCAGTACTTC.

The chain recombines TRBV4-2 with TRBJ1-5; 8 bases line up with TRBD1. The CDR3 is 15 residues long. CDR1 LGHNA and CDR2 YNFKEQ come from the germline V gene. V was clipped by 0 bases and J by 4 bases; unmatched bases: 2. The CDR3 protein is CASSQEWTGNQPQHF. The CDR3 DNA reads TGTGCCAGCAGCCAAGAGTGGACAGGGAATCAGCCCCAGCATTTT.

The rearrangement joins TRBV7-9 to TRBJ2-7, with TRBD2 matching over 8 bases. CDR1 and CDR2 from the germline V gene are SEHNR and FQNEAQ (reference sequence). V shed 6 bases and J 13 bases; nucleotides not matched to a gene: 11. CDR3 length equals 12 residues. The CDR3 coding sequence is TGTGCCAGCAGTGCCCAACGGGGGGGCAGATACTTC. It is translated as CASSAQRGGRYF.

The sample holds one count of this clone. V gene TRBV10-2 combines with J gene TRBJ2-2, with 10 bases fitting TRBD1. The CDR3 loop spans 19 amino acids. V shed 4 bases and J 0 bases; nucleotides not matched to a gene: 11. The germline V gene encodes CDR1 WSHSY and CDR2 SAAADI. The CDR3 loop is CASSGLGQGSFANTGELFF. DNA of the CDR3: TGCGCCAGCAGTGGCCTGGGACAGGGGTCGTTCGCGAACACCGGGGAGCTGTTTTTT.

The rearrangement links TRBV10-3 to TRBJ2-5; D is ambiguous. The CDR3 contains 12 residues. Between the trimmed V and J ends, which lost 2 bases and 2 bases, there was a span of 3 bases. Germline lookup yields CDR1 ENHRY and CDR2 SYGVKD. CDR3 in DNA: TGTGCCATCAGTGAGCCGCAAGAGACCCAGTACTTC. As protein: CAISEPQETQYF.

The V gene is TRBV6-6, the J gene TRBJ2-3; 8 nucleotides match TRBD2. V lost 2 bases and J lost 0; bases outside the gene matches: 1. CDR1 is MNHNY and CDR2 is SVGAGI in the germline V gene (reference sequence). The CDR3 consists of 15 residues. CDR3 sequence (DNA): TGTGCCAGCAGTTACAGCGGGAGTAGCACAGATACGCAGTATTTT. As protein: CASSYSGSSTDTQYF.

The rearrangement uses TRBV30 and TRBJ2-7; no firm D call. This CDR3 has 11 residues. Trimming left V 2 bases short and J 3 bases short, with 5 bases between. From germline, CDR1 is GTSNPN and CDR2 SVGIG (reference sequence). Here the CDR3 DNA reads TGTGCCTGGAGTTCCGTCTACGAGCAGTACTTC. As protein: CAWSSVYEQYF.

This chain joins TRBV4-1 and TRBJ1-6; TRBD1 agrees at 8 bases. The V and J ends lost 6 bases and 10 bases, in that order; junction bases with no gene match: 5. CDR1 and CDR2 from the germline V gene are MGHRA and YSYEKL. CDR3 length: 13 amino acids. CDR3 nucleotide sequence: TGCGCCAGCAGGTTGACAGGGGAATCACCCCTCCACTTT. Its protein product is CASRLTGESPLHF.

The gene calls are TRBV4-3 and TRBJ1-5; possibly TRBD1 for D (6 bases). Germline CDR1 LGHNA, CDR2 YSLEER. This CDR3 is 13 amino acids long. The V end was cut by 2 bases, the J end by 5 bases, with 7 bases between. CDR3 DNA sequence: TGCGCCAGCAGCCAAAACAGGGATCAGCCCCAGCATTTT. It translates to CASSQNRDQPQHF.

This clone was observed once. This chain uses TRBV15 with TRBJ2-7, with TRBD2 as a possible D gene (5 bases). V lost 4 bases and J lost 0, with 10 bases in between. The CDR3 contains 14 residues. From germline, CDR1 is LNHNV and CDR2 YYDKDF (reference sequence). CDR3 region: CATSNDYRSYEQYF. The CDR3 DNA is TGTGCCACCAGCAATGACTACCGCTCCTACGAGCAGTACTTC.

This chain uses TRBV7-6 with TRBJ2-7, with TRBD1 identical over 7 bases. The V and J ends lost 8 bases and 0 bases, in that order; junction bases with no gene match: 25. The CDR3 length is 20 residues. Germline CDR1 is SGHVS and CDR2 is FNYEAQ. For the CDR3, the DNA is TGTGCCAGCTGTCCCGGTTTACGACAGGGATACGAAGGGCCCTCCTACGAGCAGTACTTC. Translation gives CASCPGLRQGYEGPSYEQYF.